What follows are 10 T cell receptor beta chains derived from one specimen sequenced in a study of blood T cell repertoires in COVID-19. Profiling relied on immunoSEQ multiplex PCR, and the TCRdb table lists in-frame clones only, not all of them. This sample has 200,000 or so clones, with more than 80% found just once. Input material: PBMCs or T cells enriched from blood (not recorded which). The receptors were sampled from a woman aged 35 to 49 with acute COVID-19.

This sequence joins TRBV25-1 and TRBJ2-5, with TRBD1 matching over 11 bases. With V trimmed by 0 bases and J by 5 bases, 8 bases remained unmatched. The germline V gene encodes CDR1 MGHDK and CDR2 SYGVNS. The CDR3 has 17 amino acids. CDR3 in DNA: TGTGCCAGCAGTGAATATACCGGACAGGGGGCGCAGGAGACCCAGTACTTC. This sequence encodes CASSEYTGQGAQETQYF.

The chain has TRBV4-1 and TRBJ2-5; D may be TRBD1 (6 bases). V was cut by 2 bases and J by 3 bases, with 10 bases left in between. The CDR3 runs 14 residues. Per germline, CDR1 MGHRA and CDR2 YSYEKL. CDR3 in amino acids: CASSQTGSKETQYF. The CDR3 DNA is TGCGCCAGCAGCCAAACAGGGTCAAAAGAGACCCAGTACTTC.

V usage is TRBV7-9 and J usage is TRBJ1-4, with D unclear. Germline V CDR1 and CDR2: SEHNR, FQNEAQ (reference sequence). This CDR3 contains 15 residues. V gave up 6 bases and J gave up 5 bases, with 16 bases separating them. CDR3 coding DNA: TGTGCCAGCAGTCCTGAGGGAAAGACCAATGAAAAACTGTTTTTT. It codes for CASSPEGKTNEKLFF.

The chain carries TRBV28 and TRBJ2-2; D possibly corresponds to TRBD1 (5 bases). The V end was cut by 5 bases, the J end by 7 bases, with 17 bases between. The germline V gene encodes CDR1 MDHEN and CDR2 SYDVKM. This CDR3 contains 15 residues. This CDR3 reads CASSLDRSDSGELFF. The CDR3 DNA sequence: TGTGCCAGCAGTCTCGACAGATCAGACAGCGGGGAGCTGTTTTTT. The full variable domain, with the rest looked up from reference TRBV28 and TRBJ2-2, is DVKVTQSSRYLVKRTGEKVFLECVQDMDHENMFWYRQDPGLGLRLIYFSYDVKMKEKGDIPEGYSVSREKKERFSLILESASTNQTSMYLCASSLDRSDSGELFFGEGSRLTVL.

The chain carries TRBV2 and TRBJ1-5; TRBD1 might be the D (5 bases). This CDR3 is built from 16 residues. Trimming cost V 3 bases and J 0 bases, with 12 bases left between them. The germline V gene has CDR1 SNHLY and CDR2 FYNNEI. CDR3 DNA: TGTGCCAGCAGTGAGAGACAGTTCTATAGCAATCAGCCCCAGCATTTT. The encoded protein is CASSERQFYSNQPQHF.

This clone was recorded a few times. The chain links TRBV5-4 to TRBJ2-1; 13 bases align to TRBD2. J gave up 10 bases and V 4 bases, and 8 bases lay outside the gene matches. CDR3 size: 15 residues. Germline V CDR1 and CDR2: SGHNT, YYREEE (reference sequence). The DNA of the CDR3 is TGTGCCAGCAGCGTGGATATGGGACTAGCGGGGGAGCAGTTCTTC. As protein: CASSVDMGLAGEQFF.

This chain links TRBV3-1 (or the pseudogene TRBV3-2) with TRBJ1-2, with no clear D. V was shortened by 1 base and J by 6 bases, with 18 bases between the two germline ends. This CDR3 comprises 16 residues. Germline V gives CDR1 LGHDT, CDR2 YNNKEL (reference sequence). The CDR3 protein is CASSQVKLRGEDGYTF. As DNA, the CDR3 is TGTGCCAGCAGCCAAGTAAAATTACGGGGTGAGGATGGCTACACCTTC.

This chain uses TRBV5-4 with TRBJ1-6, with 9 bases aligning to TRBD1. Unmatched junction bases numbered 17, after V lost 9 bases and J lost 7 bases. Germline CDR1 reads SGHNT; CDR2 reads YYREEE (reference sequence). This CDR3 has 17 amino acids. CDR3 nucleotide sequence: TGTGCCACCTCAAATAGCGACAGGGGGTTGTCAAATTCACCCCTCCACTTT. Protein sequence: CATSNSDRGLSNSPLHF.

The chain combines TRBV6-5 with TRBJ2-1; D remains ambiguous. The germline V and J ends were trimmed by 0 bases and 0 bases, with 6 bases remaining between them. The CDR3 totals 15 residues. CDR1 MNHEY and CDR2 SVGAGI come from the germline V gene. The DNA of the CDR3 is TGTGCCAGCAGTTACTCAGCTAGCTCCTACAATGAGCAGTTCTTC. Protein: CASSYSASSYNEQFF.

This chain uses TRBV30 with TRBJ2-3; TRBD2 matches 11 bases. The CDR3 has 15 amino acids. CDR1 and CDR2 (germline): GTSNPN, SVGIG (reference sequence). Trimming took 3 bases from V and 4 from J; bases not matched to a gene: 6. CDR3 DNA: TGTGCCTGGAGCCGGGGACTAGCGGTTCCAGATACGCAGTATTTT. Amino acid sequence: CAWSRGLAVPDTQYF.